This TCR beta chain was recorded in a study of blood T cell repertoires in COVID-19. Study-wide background: The United States, Italy and Spain were the sources of the acute and convalescent COVID-19 samples. T cells, B-cell-depleted T cells, or PBMCs supplied cDNA or gDNA.

The CDR3 spans 13 residues. V was trimmed by 4 bases and J by 8 bases, leaving 11 bases between them. CDR1 LGHDT and CDR2 YNNKEL come from the germline V gene (reference sequence). This clone has more than one count but fewer than ten. In the authors' methods: Amplification of reference gene primers was used by the study to estimate nucleated cell counts. Sequencing was performed with immunoSEQ multiplex PCR; in TCRdb, only in-frame clones are kept and a portion is missing. The V and J calls and the clone size are those of that table, but D and trimming were determined from the DNA. The sample shows approximately 130,000 clones, 55% to 70% of them seen only once.

Sequenced material: peripheral blood. The chain combines TRBV3-1 (or the pseudogene TRBV3-2) with TRBJ1-4; TRBD1 is a possible D gene (5 bases). The receptor was derived from a woman aged 65 to 85 with acute or convalescent COVID-19. CDR3 bases: TGTGCCAGCAGCCGAGGGGCGGGAGAAAAACTGTTTTTT. Protein sequence: CASSRGAGEKLFF.